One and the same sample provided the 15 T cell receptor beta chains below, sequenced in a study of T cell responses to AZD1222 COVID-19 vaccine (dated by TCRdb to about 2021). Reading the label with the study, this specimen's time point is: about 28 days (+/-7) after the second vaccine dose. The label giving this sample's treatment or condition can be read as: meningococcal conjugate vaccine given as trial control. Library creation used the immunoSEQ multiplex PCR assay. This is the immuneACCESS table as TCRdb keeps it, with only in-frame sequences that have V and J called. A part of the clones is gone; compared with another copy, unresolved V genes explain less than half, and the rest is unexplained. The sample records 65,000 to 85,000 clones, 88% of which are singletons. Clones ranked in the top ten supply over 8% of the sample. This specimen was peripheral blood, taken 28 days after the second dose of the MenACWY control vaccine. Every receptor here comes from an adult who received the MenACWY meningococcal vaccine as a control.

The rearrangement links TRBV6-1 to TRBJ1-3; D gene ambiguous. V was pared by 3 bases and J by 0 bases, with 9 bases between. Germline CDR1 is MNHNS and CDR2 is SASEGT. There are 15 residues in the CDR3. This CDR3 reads CASSENRVSGNTIYF. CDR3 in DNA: TGTGCCAGCAGTGAGAACCGGGTCTCTGGAAACACCATATATTTT.

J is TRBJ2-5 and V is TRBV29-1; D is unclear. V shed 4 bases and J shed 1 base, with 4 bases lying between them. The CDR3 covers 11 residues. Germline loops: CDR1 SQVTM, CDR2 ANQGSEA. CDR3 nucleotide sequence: TGCAGCGTTGGCATCCAAGAGACCCAGTACTTC. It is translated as CSVGIQETQYF.

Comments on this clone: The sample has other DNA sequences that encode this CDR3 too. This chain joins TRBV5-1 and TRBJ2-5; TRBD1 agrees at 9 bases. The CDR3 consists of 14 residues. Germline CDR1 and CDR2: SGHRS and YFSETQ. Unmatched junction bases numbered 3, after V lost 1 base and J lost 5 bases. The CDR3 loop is CASSLTGGGETQYF. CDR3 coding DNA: TGCGCCAGCAGCTTGACAGGGGGCGGTGAGACCCAGTACTTC. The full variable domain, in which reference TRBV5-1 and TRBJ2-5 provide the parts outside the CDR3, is KAGVTQTPRYLIKTRGQQVTLSCSPISGHRSVSWYQQTPGQGLQFLFEYFSETQRNKGNFPGRFSGRQFSNSRSEMNVSTLELGDSALYLCASSLTGGGETQYFGPGTRLLVL.

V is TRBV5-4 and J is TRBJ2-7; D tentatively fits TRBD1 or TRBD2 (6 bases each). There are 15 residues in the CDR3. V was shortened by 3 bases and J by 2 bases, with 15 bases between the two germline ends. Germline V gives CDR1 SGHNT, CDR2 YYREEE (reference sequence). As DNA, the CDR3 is TGTGCCAGCAGCTCAAGGGGGGACCCAGCCTACGAGCAGTACTTC. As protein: CASSSRGDPAYEQYF.

In DNA, the CDR3 is TGTGCCAGCAGTAATACGGGGTCTTACGAGCAGTACTTC. It specifies CASSNTGSYEQYF. The V and J genes are TRBV2 and TRBJ2-7; D is possibly TRBD2 (5 bases). The CDR3 consists of 13 residues. The germline gives CDR1 SNHLY, CDR2 FYNNEI. Deletions cut 5 bases from V and 4 bases from J, with 12 bases between.

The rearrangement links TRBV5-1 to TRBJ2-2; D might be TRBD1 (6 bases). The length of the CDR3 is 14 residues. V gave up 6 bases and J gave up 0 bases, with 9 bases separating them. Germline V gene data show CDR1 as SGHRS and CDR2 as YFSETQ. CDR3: CASTGVSNTGELFF. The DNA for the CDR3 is TGCGCCAGCACAGGGGTCTCGAACACCGGGGAGCTGTTTTTT.

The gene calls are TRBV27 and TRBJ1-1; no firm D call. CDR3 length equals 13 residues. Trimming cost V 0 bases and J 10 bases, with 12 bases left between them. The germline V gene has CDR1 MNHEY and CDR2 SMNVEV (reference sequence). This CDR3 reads CASSLSARRGAFF. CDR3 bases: TGTGCCAGCAGTTTATCAGCCCGACGAGGAGCTTTCTTT.

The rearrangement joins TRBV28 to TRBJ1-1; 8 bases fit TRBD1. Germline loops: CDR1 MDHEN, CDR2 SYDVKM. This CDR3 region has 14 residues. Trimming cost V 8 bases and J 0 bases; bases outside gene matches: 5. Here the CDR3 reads CASRPGQVNTEAFF. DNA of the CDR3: TGTGCCAGCCGTCCGGGACAGGTGAACACTGAAGCTTTCTTT.

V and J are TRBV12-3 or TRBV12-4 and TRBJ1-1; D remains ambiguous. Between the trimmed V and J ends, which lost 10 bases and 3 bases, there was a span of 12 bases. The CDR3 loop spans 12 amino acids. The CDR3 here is CAINPSYTEAFF. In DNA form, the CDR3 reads TGTGCCATAAACCCCAGTTACACTGAAGCTTTCTTT.

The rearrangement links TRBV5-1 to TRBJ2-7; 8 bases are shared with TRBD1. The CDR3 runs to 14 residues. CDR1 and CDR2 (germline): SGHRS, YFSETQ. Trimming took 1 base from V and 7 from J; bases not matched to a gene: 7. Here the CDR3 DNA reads TGCGCCAGCAGCTTGCGGCAGGGGGCTGGGGAGCAGTACTTC. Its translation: CASSLRQGAGEQYF.

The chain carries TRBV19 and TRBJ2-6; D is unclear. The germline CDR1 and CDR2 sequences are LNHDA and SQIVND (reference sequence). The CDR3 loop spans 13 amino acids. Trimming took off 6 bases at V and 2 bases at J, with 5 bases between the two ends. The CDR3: CASSPTGANVLTF. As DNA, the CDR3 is TGTGCCAGTAGCCCGACTGGGGCCAACGTCCTGACTTTC.

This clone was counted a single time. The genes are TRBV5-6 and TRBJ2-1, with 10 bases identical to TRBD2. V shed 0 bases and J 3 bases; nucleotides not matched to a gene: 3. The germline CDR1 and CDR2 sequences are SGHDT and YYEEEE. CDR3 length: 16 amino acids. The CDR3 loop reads CASSLGSGGDYNEQFF. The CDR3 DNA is TGTGCCAGCAGCTTGGGGAGCGGGGGGGACTACAATGAGCAGTTCTTC.

Here the CDR3 reads CASSVDIGGLAKNIQYF. For the CDR3, the DNA is TGTGCCAGCAGCGTAGATATAGGGGGCTTAGCCAAAAACATTCAGTACTTC. The chain employs TRBV9 and TRBJ2-4; TRBD1 matches at 7 bases. Germline assignment: CDR1 SGDLS and CDR2 YYNGEE. The J segment lost 0 bases and the V segment lost 0 bases, leaving 6 bases of the junction unmatched. CDR3 length: 17 amino acids.

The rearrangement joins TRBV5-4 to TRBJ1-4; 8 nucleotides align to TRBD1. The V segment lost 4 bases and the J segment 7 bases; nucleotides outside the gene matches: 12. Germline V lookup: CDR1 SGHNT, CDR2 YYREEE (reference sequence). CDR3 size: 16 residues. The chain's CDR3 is CASSPGQGRFGEKLFF. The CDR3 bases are TGTGCCAGCAGCCCTGGACAGGGAAGGTTTGGTGAAAAACTGTTTTTT.

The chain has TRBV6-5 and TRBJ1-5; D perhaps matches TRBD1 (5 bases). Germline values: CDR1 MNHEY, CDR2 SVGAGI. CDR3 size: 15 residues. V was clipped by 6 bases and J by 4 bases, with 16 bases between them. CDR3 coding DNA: TGTGCCAGCAGGGGTATGGGACGGTTGAATCAGCCCCAGCATTTT. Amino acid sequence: CASRGMGRLNQPQHF.